This T cell receptor beta chain came from a study of blood T cells in healthy people across ages. Broader study findings: The percentage of naive T cells correlated strongly with TCR beta diversity. Both naive CD4+ cell counts and diversity were greater in long-lived donors than in aged donors.

Alongside a J-beta primer mix, a sample-barcoded 5' primer served in a second PCR lasting roughly 6 to 11 cycles. Via MiXCR, TCRdb re-called the 5' RACE reads, giving one row per CDR3 protein. Of about 1.4 million distinct CDR3 sequences listed, approximately 59% are singletons. This clonotype came up a few times. Its antigen is not known. Per the germline V gene, CDR1 is MNHEY and CDR2 is SVGEGT. V lost 4 bases and J lost 1; bases outside the gene matches: 12. CDR3 size: 18 residues. This receptor was obtained from a young man in good health. This chain links TRBV6-2 or TRBV6-3 with TRBJ1-5; TRBD1 matches at 8 bases. The specimen was blood. CDR3 protein: CASSSTGQELKSNQPQHF. CDR3 sequence (DNA): TGTGCCAGCAGTTCTACGGGACAGGAGTTAAAAAGCAATCAGCCCCAGCATTTT.